The entry below describes one T cell receptor beta chain. Its antigen is as yet unknown. Trimming cost V 3 bases and J 2 bases, with 9 bases left between them. Germline loops: CDR1 SGHTA, CDR2 FQGNSA. This CDR3 has 14 amino acids. It was into CD45RA+ naive and CD45RA-negative memory subsets that the CD4+ cells were split. These data come from a study of shared clonotypes between healthy human individuals. Whole-study results and caveats: It was expected that sequencing depth would affect clonotype sharing among donors. Investigators collected only blood, and repertoires in tissues likely differ.

As handled by the study authors: Filtering was not the same, since immunoSEQ gave junction-only sequences without quality scores. Generated by immunoSEQ multiplex PCR, the TCRdb table keeps only in-frame clones and is missing some. V, J and clone size are taken as reported in that table, and D and trimming were inferred from the DNA itself. This table has some 2,100,000 clones, approximately 96% appearing once. V is TRBV7-2 and J is TRBJ2-3; D ambiguous. The origin of this receptor is a young man in good health. Sample: naive CD4+ T cells sorted from blood. Regarding subset: CD45RA+ positively selected. The CDR3 DNA sequence: TGTGCCAGCAGCTTCGGCAGGACCACAGATACGCAGTATTTT. Its protein is CASSFGRTTDTQYF. Complete variable domain (other parts from reference TRBV7-2 and TRBJ2-3): GAGVSQSPSNKVTEKGKDVELRCDPISGHTALYWYRQSLGQGLEFLIYFQGNSAPDKSGLPSDRFSAERTGGSVSTLTIQRTQQEDSAVYLCASSFGRTTDTQYFGPGTRLTVL.